Each of the 28 T cell receptor beta chains below was sequenced from the same sample in a study of blood T cell repertoires in COVID-19. TCRdb's table, derived via immunoSEQ multiplex PCR, lists solely in-frame clones and lacks some. The sample has some 73,000 clones; about 89% are singletons. Material for sequencing was peripheral blood. Receptors were obtained from an older woman with acute or convalescent COVID-19.

J is TRBJ2-5 and V is TRBV19; D perhaps matches TRBD1 (5 bases). Trimming shortened V by 5 bases and J by 1 base, and 8 bases separated the two germline ends. CDR3 size: 13 residues. Germline CDR1 is LNHDA and CDR2 is SQIVND (reference sequence). DNA for the CDR3: TGTGCCAGTAGTTGGACAAGCCAAGAGACCCAGTACTTC. Its protein is CASSWTSQETQYF.

The chain employs TRBV7-8 and TRBJ2-5, with 7 bases lining up with TRBD1. The CDR3 spans 14 residues. The V and J ends lost 4 bases and 5 bases, in that order; junction bases with no gene match: 7. The germline CDR1 and CDR2 sequences are SGHVS and FQNEAQ. The CDR3 DNA sequence: TGTGCCAGCAGCTCGACAGGGCTGGGGGAGACCCAGTACTTC. Translating it yields CASSSTGLGETQYF.

V gene TRBV21-1 combines with J gene TRBJ2-7; the DNA was not compared with TRBD1, the D call given in the table. TRBV21-1 is a documented pseudogene. This CDR3 is built from 19 residues. The CDR3 loop reads CASSKKRGMGAERGYEQYF. CDR3 in DNA: TGTGCCAGCAGCAAAAAAAGGGGGATGGGGGCAGAGAGGGGCTACGAGCAGTACTTC.

This chain connects TRBV7-2 to TRBJ1-1, with unresolved D. CDR1 is SGHTA, CDR2 FQGNSA, per germline. V was clipped by 1 base and J by 7 bases, with 13 bases between them. This CDR3 has 14 residues. This CDR3 reads CASSLGGGVFEAFF. CDR3 nucleotides: TGTGCCAGCAGCTTAGGCGGAGGAGTGTTTGAAGCTTTCTTT. The entire variable domain, with the rest obtained from reference TRBV7-2 and TRBJ1-1, is as follows: GAGVSQSPSNKVTEKGKDVELRCDPISGHTALYWYRQSLGQGLEFLIYFQGNSAPDKSGLPSDRFSAERTGGSVSTLTIQRTQQEDSAVYLCASSLGGGVFEAFFGQGTRLTVV.

In this sample, this clone turned up once. The chain employs TRBV6-5 and TRBJ2-7, with D possibly TRBD2 on 6 matching bases. This CDR3 is 14 amino acids long. The germline V gene has CDR1 MNHEY and CDR2 SVGAGI. V was shortened by 2 bases and J by 3 bases, with 11 bases between the two germline ends. CDR3 amino acids: CASSYGGNRYEQYF. CDR3 DNA: TGTGCCAGCAGTTACGGAGGGAACCGCTACGAGCAGTACTTC.

Here the CDR3 reads CASSQDARGSTDTQYF. The CDR3 region has the DNA TGTGCCAGCAGCCAAGATGCGAGGGGGAGCACAGATACGCAGTATTTT. This chain links TRBV4-2 with TRBJ2-3, with TRBD1 as a possible D gene (6 bases). The CDR3 spans 16 residues. V lost 0 bases and J lost 0, with 10 bases in between. CDR1 is LGHNA and CDR2 is YNFKEQ in the germline V gene.

The V call is TRBV14, the J call TRBJ2-2; a weak D match, TRBD2 (5 bases). With 1 base removed from V and 8 bases from J, the gap between germline ends came to 11 bases. The germline V gene has CDR1 SGHDN and CDR2 FVKESK. The CDR3 sequence is 14 residues long. The CDR3 bases are TGTGCCAGCAGCCAAGTTCTCGGGGAAGGGGAGCTGTTTTTT. Translation gives CASSQVLGEGELFF.

This chain uses TRBV6-6 with TRBJ2-7, with 8 bases fitting TRBD1. V dropped 6 bases and J dropped 5; count of bases not matched to a gene: 9. The length of the CDR3 is 14 residues. Germline loops: CDR1 MNHNY, CDR2 SVGAGI (reference sequence). The CDR3 loop reads CASSTGQGSHEQYF. CDR3 nucleotides: TGTGCCAGCAGCACCGGACAGGGAAGCCACGAGCAGTACTTC.

The chain is built from TRBV28 and TRBJ1-3; D remains unclear. V lost 6 bases, J lost 0 bases, and 6 bases lay in between. The CDR3 covers 13 residues. In germline, CDR1 is MDHEN, CDR2 SYDVKM. CDR3 region: CASRKSSGNTIYF. The DNA for the CDR3 is TGTGCCAGCAGAAAGAGCTCTGGAAACACCATATATTTT.

The V call is TRBV6-2 or TRBV6-3, the J call TRBJ2-2, with 12 positions matching TRBD2. CDR1 and CDR2 from the germline V gene are MNHEY and SVGEGT. CDR3 length: 17 amino acids. V shed 5 bases and J 7 bases; nucleotides not matched to a gene: 11. As DNA, the CDR3 is TGTGCCAGCAGTACCCCCCGGCTAGCGGGGGGGAACGGGGAGCTGTTTTTT. Translation gives CASSTPRLAGGNGELFF.

This chain joins TRBV5-4 and TRBJ2-1, with TRBD2 identical over 8 bases. Germline-derived CDR1 and CDR2 are SGHNT and YYREEE (reference sequence). This CDR3 comprises 15 residues. J was trimmed by 3 bases and V by 0 bases; bases with no gene match: 2. This chain's CDR3 is CASSLVLAGYNEQFF. The CDR3 DNA follows: TGTGCCAGCAGCTTGGTGCTAGCGGGCTACAATGAGCAGTTCTTC.

The chain employs TRBV20-1 and TRBJ1-6; the match to TRBD1 covers 9 bases. Trimming removed 3 bases from V and 9 bases from J; junction bases left unmatched: 3. Germline V gene data show CDR1 as DFQATT and CDR2 as SNEGSKA (reference sequence). CDR3 length: 13 amino acids. The CDR3 region has the DNA TGCAGTGCTAGTCTACAGGGGGCTTCACCCCTCCACTTT. This encodes CSASLQGASPLHF.

This rearrangement joins TRBV6-1 to TRBJ2-1; 10 nucleotides align to TRBD2. The CDR3 is made up of 17 amino acids. V trimming: 3 bases; J trimming: 7 bases; junction bases outside the gene matches: 12. Germline values: CDR1 MNHNS, CDR2 SASEGT. Here the CDR3 DNA reads TGTGCCAGCAGTGACCGGGCTAGCGGGGGCCTGGGGAATGAGCAGTTCTTC. Translated: CASSDRASGGLGNEQFF.

The chain carries TRBV2 and TRBJ1-1, with D maybe TRBD1 (5 bases). The CDR3 runs to 13 residues. V lost 5 bases and J 1 base, leaving 8 bases between the germline ends. Germline CDR1 reads SNHLY; CDR2 reads FYNNEI. The CDR3: CASSSTGNTEAFF. As DNA, the CDR3 is TGTGCCAGCAGTTCCACAGGGAACACTGAAGCTTTCTTT.

V is TRBV4-2 and J is TRBJ2-7; TRBD2 might be the D (7 bases). Looked up from germline, CDR1 is LGHNA and CDR2 is YNFKEQ. The V end was cut by 0 bases, the J end by 2 bases, with 14 bases between. This CDR3 is built from 16 residues. CDR3 nucleotides: TGTGCCAGCAGCCAAGAGGGAGGGGGACTCCCCTACGAGCAGTACTTC. Residues: CASSQEGGGLPYEQYF.

This chain connects TRBV28 to TRBJ2-3; D is uncertain. Trimming shortened V by 3 bases and J by 4 bases, and 5 bases separated the two germline ends. This CDR3 has 12 residues. The germline gives CDR1 MDHEN, CDR2 SYDVKM. DNA of the CDR3: TGTGCCAGCAGTTTTCTTGCAGATACGCAGTATTTT. This codes for CASSFLADTQYF.

This chain connects TRBV19 to TRBJ2-5; 9 positions agree with TRBD1. The CDR3 spans 16 residues. Per the germline V gene, CDR1 is LNHDA and CDR2 is SQIVND (reference sequence). The ends lost 1 base at V and 5 bases at J; junction bases unmatched: 8. CDR3 nucleotides: TGTGCCAGTAGTATAGGTCTGGGGACAGGGCACGAGACCCAGTACTTC. Protein: CASSIGLGTGHETQYF.

The rearrangement joins TRBV18 to TRBJ1-5; D not certain. The length of the CDR3 is 13 residues. Germline lookup yields CDR1 KGHSH and CDR2 LQKENI. V lost 6 bases and J lost 4, with 10 bases in between. Written as DNA, the CDR3 is TGTGCCAGCTCGGCGGCAGATAATCAGCCCCAGCATTTT. It encodes CASSAADNQPQHF.

The genes are TRBV11-3 and TRBJ2-1; 8 positions agree with TRBD2. The CDR3 is made up of 16 amino acids. Trimming took 0 bases from V and 2 from J; bases not matched to a gene: 3. CDR1 SGHNT and CDR2 YENEEA come from the germline V gene. DNA of the CDR3: TGTGCCAGCAGCTTAGATGCGGGGGGCCCCTACAATGAGCAGTTCTTC. Its protein product is CASSLDAGGPYNEQFF.

V and J are TRBV3-1 (or the pseudogene TRBV3-2) and TRBJ1-4; unclear D gene. Germline V gene sequence: CDR1 LGHDT, CDR2 YNNKEL (reference sequence). Trimming cost V 0 bases and J 4 bases, with 6 bases left between them. CDR3 size: 14 residues. CDR3 DNA sequence: TGTGCCAGCAGCCAAGACAGCGATAATGAAAAACTGTTTTTT. Translation gives CASSQDSDNEKLFF.

This sequence joins TRBV2 and TRBJ1-4; D is unresolved. The CDR3 runs 16 residues. V was cut by 0 bases and J by 7 bases, with 15 bases left in between. Germline values: CDR1 SNHLY, CDR2 FYNNEI. The CDR3 DNA is TGTGCCAGCAGTGAAGCGCTGGGGAGGGAGGGTGAAAAACTGTTTTTT. The encoded protein is CASSEALGREGEKLFF.

The CDR3 spells CASSWLAASSYNEQFF. CDR3 in DNA: TGTGCCAGCAGCTGGTTGGCGGCGAGCTCCTACAATGAGCAGTTCTTC. The V gene is TRBV7-2, the J gene TRBJ2-1; no clear D. Trimming left V 4 bases short and J 0 bases short, with 13 bases between. Germline V gene sequence: CDR1 SGHTA, CDR2 FQGNSA. This CDR3 spans 16 amino acids.

The chain recombines TRBV19 with TRBJ2-7; 7 bases align to TRBD1. The V and J ends lost 6 bases and 2 bases, in that order; junction bases with no gene match: 10. The CDR3 has 15 residues. In germline, CDR1 is LNHDA, CDR2 SQIVND (reference sequence). CDR3 coding DNA: TGTGCCAGTAGCCTTGGACAGGATTCTGCCTACGAGCAGTACTTC. Protein: CASSLGQDSAYEQYF.

This rearrangement joins TRBV5-1 to TRBJ1-3; a weak D match, TRBD1 (5 bases). The ends were cut back, 6 bases at V and 4 bases at J, with 11 bases in the middle. The CDR3 totals 13 residues. Germline assignment: CDR1 SGHRS and CDR2 YFSETQ. CDR3 nucleotide sequence: TGCGCCAGCACCGGGGGAGGAGGAAACACCATATATTTT. The encoded protein is CASTGGGGNTIYF.

This chain links TRBV4-1 with TRBJ1-1; 8 nucleotides line up with TRBD1. Germline CDR1 MGHRA, CDR2 YSYEKL. CDR3 length equals 14 residues. The junction had 4 bases not matched to a gene; V was cut back by 3 bases and J by 4 bases. CDR3 sequence reads: CASSHNRGTTEAFF. The CDR3 DNA reads TGCGCCAGCAGCCATAACAGGGGGACCACTGAAGCTTTCTTT.

The chain couples TRBV19 to TRBJ1-5, with 10 bases identical to TRBD1. The junction had 0 bases not matched to a gene; V was cut back by 5 bases and J by 5 bases. Germline CDR1 and CDR2: LNHDA and SQIVND (reference sequence). The CDR3 covers 13 residues. DNA for the CDR3: TGTGCCAGTAGTGGGACAGGGGATCAGCCCCAGCATTTT. Translating gives CASSGTGDQPQHF.

V is TRBV12-3 or TRBV12-4 and J is TRBJ1-2, with 10 bases identical to TRBD1. CDR3 length: 12 residues. V lost 5 bases, J lost 13 bases, and 7 bases stayed unmatched. CDR3 residues: CASSLGGTGVTF. The CDR3, as DNA: TGTGCCAGCAGTCTAGGGGGGACAGGGGTCACCTTC.

The V call is TRBV7-9, the J call TRBJ1-2; D is ambiguous. CDR1 and CDR2 from the germline V gene are SEHNR and FQNEAQ (reference sequence). Trimming cost V 7 bases and J 5 bases, with 23 bases left between them. The CDR3 sequence is 16 residues long. DNA for the CDR3: TGTGCCAGCACTCTTCTGAGACCGGGTTTAGGTTATGGCTACACCTTC. Its translation: CASTLLRPGLGYGYTF.